The rows below give T cell receptor beta chains drawn from one sample of a study of shared clonotypes between healthy human individuals. Method: immunoSEQ multiplex PCR; TCRdb's copy keeps in-frame clones and lacks some. The sample records about 490,000 clones, 65% to 80% being singletons. The sequenced sample consisted of PBMCs. The receptors were gathered from a middle-aged woman in good health. Some clones in this sample may be carry-over from other donors' samples. Each CDR3 is given with its conserved first and last residue. D genes are given only for firm matches. A clone size is listed for some rows: how often the clone was seen (once, few, many), or a class if it is expanded.

V	D	J	size	CDR3	DNA
TRBV11-2	TRBD2	TRBJ2-7	NA	CASSWTSGPYEQYF	TGTGCCAGCAGTTGGACTAGCGGACCTTACGAGCAGTACTTC
TRBV5-6	NA	TRBJ2-2	NA	CASSLASPSTGELFF	TGTGCCAGCAGCTTGGCATCGCCTTCAACCGGGGAGCTGTTTTTT
TRBV29-1	NA	TRBJ2-1	NA	CSVAEDEQFF	TGCAGCGTTGCGGAGGATGAGCAGTTCTTC
TRBV19	TRBD2	TRBJ2-1	few	CASAGGGSYNEQFF	TGTGCCAGTGCTGGCGGGGGCTCCTACAATGAGCAGTTCTTC
TRBV9	NA	TRBJ2-1	NA	CASSAEDSLQFF	TGTGCCAGCAGCGCAGAAGACAGTCTGCAGTTCTTC
TRBV5-1	NA	TRBJ1-1	few	CASSPGNTEAFF	TGCGCCAGCAGCCCAGGGAACACTGAAGCTTTCTTT
TRBV18	NA	TRBJ2-1	NA	CASSPGYNEQFF	TGTGCCAGCTCACCAGGATACAATGAGCAGTTCTTC
TRBV28	NA	TRBJ1-2	few	CASSLSGSSYTF	TGTGCCAGCAGTTTATCCGGGAGTAGCTACACCTTC
TRBV28	TRBD2	TRBJ2-1	NA	CASSPIWGAGDNEQFF	TGTGCCAGCAGTCCGATTTGGGGAGCGGGAGACAATGAGCAGTTCTTC
TRBV4-1	TRBD2	TRBJ2-2	NA	CASSQGLAGITGELFF	TGCGCCAGCAGCCAAGGACTAGCGGGAATCACCGGGGAGCTGTTTTTT
TRBV27	NA	TRBJ1-2	once	CASSIRDGDGYTF	TGTGCCAGCAGTATCCGGGACGGGGATGGCTACACCTTC
TRBV5-1	NA	TRBJ2-7	NA	CASSSSRVPQYF	TGCGCCAGCAGCTCGTCCAGGGTTCCGCAGTACTTC
TRBV5-1	NA	TRBJ2-7	NA	CASSPSFGAYEQYF	TGCGCCAGCAGTCCGTCGTTTGGGGCCTACGAGCAGTACTTC
TRBV5-1	TRBD1	TRBJ2-3	NA	CASSITGGLYTDTQYF	TGCGCCAGCAGCATAACAGGGGGGTTATACACAGATACGCAGTATTTT
TRBV30	NA	TRBJ1-2	few	CAWRVSPYGYTF	TGTGCCTGGAGGGTCAGCCCCTATGGCTACACCTTC
TRBV18	NA	TRBJ1-3	NA	CASSADSSGNTIYF	TGTGCCAGCTCGGCAGACTCCTCTGGAAACACCATATATTTT
TRBV29-1	NA	TRBJ2-3	NA	CSGAGQASTDTQYF	TGCAGCGGAGCGGGACAAGCCTCCACAGATACGCAGTATTTT
TRBV29-1	NA	TRBJ2-4	NA	CSVGRTFQNIQYF	TGCAGCGTTGGGAGGACTTTCCAAAACATTCAGTACTTC
TRBV29-1	TRBD1	TRBJ1-3	NA	CSVGTGTGNTIYF	TGCAGCGTTGGGACAGGGACTGGAAACACCATATATTTT
TRBV19	TRBD1	TRBJ2-7	few	CASSIGPGQGTFYEQYF	TGTGCCAGTAGTATAGGGCCGGGACAGGGGACCTTCTACGAGCAGTACTTC
TRBV7-2	NA	TRBJ1-1	NA	CASSLGRRNTEAFF	TGTGCCAGCAGCTTAGGGCGGAGGAATACTGAAGCTTTCTTT
TRBV5-4	TRBD2	TRBJ2-3	NA	CASSLRIAGAADTQYF	TGTGCCAGCAGCTTGAGGATAGCGGGAGCCGCAGATACGCAGTATTTT
TRBV18	NA	TRBJ2-5	NA	CASSLQGSKETQYF	TGTGCCAGCTCACTCCAAGGATCCAAAGAGACCCAGTACTTC
TRBV5-1	TRBD2	TRBJ2-3	NA	CASSLGTSGGTDTQYF	TGCGCCAGCAGCCTTGGGACTAGCGGGGGCACAGATACGCAGTATTTT
TRBV30	NA	TRBJ2-5	many	CAWSDLDRETQYF	TGTGCCTGGAGTGATTTAGATAGGGAGACCCAGTACTTC
TRBV6-1	TRBD1	TRBJ2-2	NA	CASSGKGGITGELFF	TGTGCCAGCAGTGGGAAAGGGGGCATCACCGGGGAGCTGTTTTTT
TRBV5-8	NA	TRBJ2-7	few	CASSLLSGSYTYEQYF	TGTGCCAGCAGCTTGTTATCGGGCTCCTACACTTACGAGCAGTACTTC
TRBV5-1	TRBD2	TRBJ2-1	once	CASSLALAVGGNNEQFF	TGCGCCAGCAGCTTGGCACTAGCGGTCGGGGGAAACAATGAGCAGTTCTTC
TRBV4-3	NA	TRBJ2-3	NA	CASSQDKTGQTQYF	TGCGCCAGCAGCCAAGACAAGACAGGCCAGACGCAGTATTTT
TRBV6-4	NA	TRBJ1-5	NA	CASRTTGPPQHF	TGTGCCAGCAGAACAACGGGGCCGCCCCAGCATTTT
TRBV15	NA	TRBJ2-2	NA	CATSRDVGADTGELFF	TGTGCCACCAGCAGAGATGTGGGGGCGGACACCGGGGAGCTGTTTTTT
TRBV7-2	NA	TRBJ2-2	NA	CASSSPNTGELFF	TGTGCCAGCAGCTCCCCGAATACCGGGGAGCTGTTTTTT
TRBV4-1	NA	TRBJ2-2	once	CASSQGHKNTGELFF	TGCGCCAGCAGCCAAGGACACAAAAACACCGGGGAGCTGTTTTTT
TRBV30	TRBD1	TRBJ2-7	NA	CAWTDRGSSYEQYF	TGTGCCTGGACCGACAGGGGGAGCTCCTACGAGCAGTACTTC
TRBV19	NA	TRBJ2-5	NA	CAARGGGRETQYF	TGTGCCGCAAGAGGAGGGGGGAGAGAGACCCAGTACTTC
TRBV6-1	NA	TRBJ1-5	NA	CASNARPQPQHF	TGTGCCAGCAATGCCAGGCCCCAGCCCCAGCATTTT
TRBV29-1	TRBD1	TRBJ1-1	few	CSVADRGRVAEAFF	TGCAGCGTTGCGGACAGGGGGCGAGTGGCTGAAGCTTTCTTT
TRBV11-2	NA	TRBJ2-7	NA	CASSTQFLGFEQYF	TGTGCCAGCAGCACTCAATTTCTGGGCTTCGAGCAGTACTTC
TRBV10-3	NA	TRBJ1-2	once	CAISESGLGGYTF	TGTGCCATCAGTGAATCTGGGTTGGGTGGCTACACCTTC
TRBV19	NA	TRBJ2-1	NA	CASSILLGTQATNEQFF	TGTGCCAGTAGTATCCTCCTAGGGACACAAGCCACCAATGAGCAGTTCTTC
TRBV6-1	NA	TRBJ1-3	few	CASSEGRQGGNTIYF	TGTGCCAGCAGTGAAGGCCGGCAAGGTGGAAACACCATATATTTT
TRBV18	TRBD1	TRBJ1-1	NA	CASSPGTGGWGTEAFF	TGTGCCAGCTCACCCGGGACAGGGGGCTGGGGCACTGAAGCTTTCTTT
TRBV19	TRBD1	TRBJ2-4	NA	CASSSQGDGKNIQYF	TGTGCCAGTAGTAGTCAGGGGGACGGCAAAAACATTCAGTACTTC
TRBV28	TRBD2	TRBJ2-1	NA	CASTKTGLAVYNEQFF	TGTGCCAGCACTAAGACCGGACTAGCGGTATACAATGAGCAGTTCTTC